This T cell receptor (beta chain) was sequenced in a study of Tregs in tolerant kidney transplant recipients. For the study at large: Recipients received nonmyeloablative bone marrow transplants from related graft donors, with transient mixed chimerism.

Concerning this clone: What it recognizes is unknown.

Unstimulated regulatory T cells (CD4+CD25+CD127-), CD4+CD25- non-regulatory cells, CD4 and CD8 cells were FACS-sorted from thawed PBMCs. Repertoires were generated with immunoSEQ multiplex PCR, while TCRdb's copy carries only in-frame clones and drops some. The repertoire holds 95,000 to 120,000 clones, with around 90% as singletons. The V end was cut by 6 bases, the J end by 4 bases, with 6 bases between. CDR1 and CDR2 (germline): MNHEY, SVGAGI. The CDR3 extends over 11 amino acids. The study's findings and limits: Validation in larger populations is needed because few patients were studied. Biological reproducibility was not directly addressed in this study.

The material was CD4+ T cells from blood, obtained before the transplant. The V gene is TRBV6-5, the J gene TRBJ1-2; D possibly corresponds to TRBD1 (5 bases). The receptor was derived from a human donor who received a combined kidney and bone marrow transplant. The CDR3 is CASRDSYGYTF. The CDR3 DNA follows: TGTGCCAGCAGAGACAGCTATGGCTACACCTTC.